These 6 T cell receptor beta chains were all obtained from the same sample, sequenced in a study of beta chain features in type 1 diabetes. Every isolated RNA sample was fully reverse transcribed, so sequencing captured expressed TCRB transcripts. TCRdb's table, derived via immunoSEQ multiplex PCR, lists solely in-frame clones and lacks some. The sample lists about 70,000 clones, 49% occurring once. Study outcomes and limitations: Among all four CD4+ subsets, Type 1 diabetes patients had TCRB CDR3s that were moderately but significantly shorter.

Antigen specificity for these receptors is unknown. The sample consisted of central memory CD4+ T cells from blood. Receptors originate from a man under 40 with type 1 diabetes.

The rearrangement uses TRBV29-1 and TRBJ2-3; possible D gene TRBD2, 5 bases. The CDR3 length is 12 residues. The ends were cut back, 3 bases at V and 3 bases at J, with 7 bases in the middle. Germline CDR1 reads SQVTM; CDR2 reads ANQGSEA. The DNA of the CDR3 is TGCAGCGTTGACCCGGGAACAGATACGCAGTATTTT. Encoded protein: CSVDPGTDTQYF.

The chain has TRBV15 and TRBJ1-2; D might be TRBD1 (5 bases). Trimming removed 5 bases from V and 7 bases from J, with 14 bases in between. Germline CDR1 is LNHNV and CDR2 is YYDKDF (reference sequence). The CDR3 consists of 13 residues. This CDR3 is CATSGRERGGYTF. The CDR3 coding sequence is TGTGCCACCAGCGGCAGGGAACGTGGTGGCTACACCTTC. The full variable domain, completed using reference TRBV15 and TRBJ1-2, is DAMVIQNPRYQVTQFGKPVTLSCSQTLNHNVMYWYQQKSSQAPKLLFHYYDKDFNNEADTPDNFQSRRPNTSFCFLDIRSPGLGDTAMYLCATSGRERGGYTFGSGTRLTVV.

In its sample, this clone was seen a few times. The genes are TRBV7-2 and TRBJ2-7; D unresolved. Germline loops: CDR1 SGHTA, CDR2 FQGNSA. There are 13 residues in the CDR3. Trimming pared 0 bases from V and 0 bases from J, leaving 3 bases between. This chain's CDR3 is CASSLASSYEQYF. DNA for the CDR3: TGTGCCAGCAGCTTAGCCAGCTCCTACGAGCAGTACTTC.

This clone was found a few times. This chain joins TRBV6-4 and TRBJ2-1, with 8 bases matching TRBD2. From germline, CDR1 is MRHNA and CDR2 SNTAGT. V lost 3 bases, J lost 0 bases, and 1 base stayed unmatched. The CDR3 has 15 residues. CDR3 sequence reads: CASSETSGSYNEQFF. The CDR3 nucleotides are TGTGCCAGCAGTGAAACTAGCGGCTCCTACAATGAGCAGTTCTTC.

The CDR3 nucleotides are TGTGCCAGCAGTGAACGGAGCGGGAGGCCCGACCTCGAGCAGTACTTC. Translating it yields CASSERSGRPDLEQYF. This chain joins TRBV6-1 and TRBJ2-7; 9 bases agree with TRBD2. From germline, CDR1 is MNHNS and CDR2 SASEGT. This CDR3 region has 16 residues. V was clipped by 2 bases and J by 6 bases; unmatched bases: 11.

The rearrangement joins TRBV2 to TRBJ1-5; 7 bases map to TRBD1. This CDR3 has 15 residues. V gave up 7 bases and J gave up 0 bases; unmatched junction bases: 6. Germline CDR1 SNHLY, CDR2 FYNNEI. For the CDR3, the DNA is TGTGCCAGCACTGGGACAGTCAATAGCAATCAGCCCCAGCATTTT. Its translation: CASTGTVNSNQPQHF.